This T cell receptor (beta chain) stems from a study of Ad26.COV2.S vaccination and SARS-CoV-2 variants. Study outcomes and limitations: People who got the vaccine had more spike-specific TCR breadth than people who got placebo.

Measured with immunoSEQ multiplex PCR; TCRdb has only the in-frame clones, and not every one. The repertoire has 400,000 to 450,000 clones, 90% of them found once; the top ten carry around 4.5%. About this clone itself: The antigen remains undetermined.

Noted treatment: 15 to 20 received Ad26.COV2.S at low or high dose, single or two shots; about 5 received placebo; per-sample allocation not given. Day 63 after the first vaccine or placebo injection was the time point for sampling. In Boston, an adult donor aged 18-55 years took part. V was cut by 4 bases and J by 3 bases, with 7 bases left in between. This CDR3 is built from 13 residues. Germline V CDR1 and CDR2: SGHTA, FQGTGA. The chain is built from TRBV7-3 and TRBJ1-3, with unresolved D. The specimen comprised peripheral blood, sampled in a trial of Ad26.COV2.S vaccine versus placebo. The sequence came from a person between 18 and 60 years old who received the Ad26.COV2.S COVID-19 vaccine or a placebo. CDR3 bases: TGTGCCAGCAGCTCCGACATTGGAAACACCATATATTTT. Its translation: CASSSDIGNTIYF.